Listed below are T cell receptor beta chains from one sample, sequenced in a study of OX40 agonist ivuxolimab in advanced cancers. Some clones are missing from TCRdb's copy, which holds only in-frame ones; the method was immunoSEQ multiplex PCR. The sample has fewer than 30,000 clones, about 85% seen once; the top ten hold approximately 48%. Sequenced material: CD4+ or CD8+ T cells sorted from blood, taken in a trial of the OX40 agonist ivuxolimab. These receptors were obtained from an adult with an advanced solid tumor such as melanoma, head and neck, liver or kidney cancer. The CDR3 runs from the conserved cysteine through the conserved F or W. The D gene is left open where the match is weak. Clone size, where shown, is once, few, many, or a class for clones that have expanded.

cdr3_nt cdr3_aa j_call d_call v_call clone_size
TGTGCCAGCAGTGAAGAGACGGACGTCTGGGCTAATTCACCCCTCCACTTT CASSEETDVWANSPLHF TRBJ1-6 . TRBV6-1 .
TGTGCCAGCAGTGAAGCCCTAACGGACTCCCGCACAGATACGCAGTATTTT CASSEALTDSRTDTQYF TRBJ2-3 . TRBV2 .
TGTGCCAGCAGCTTGAGGGGGAGCCTTTTGGCAACTAATGAAAAACTGTTTTTT CASSLRGSLLATNEKLFF TRBJ1-4 . TRBV5-4 .
TGTGCCAGTAGTACCCTGGCCAGGGGCGCGGAAAACATTCAGTACTTC CASSTLARGAENIQYF TRBJ2-4 . TRBV19 .
TGTGCCAGCAGCATCAGCGGGGGGGATAGCACAGATACGCAGTATTTT CASSISGGDSTDTQYF TRBJ2-3 TRBD2 TRBV9 .
TGTGCCAGCAGACCGGGACAGGGCCAGACAGGGGATTTGCTGAGTGGCTACACCTTC CASRPGQGQTGDLLSGYTF TRBJ1-2 TRBD1 TRBV9 .
TGTGCCAGCAGCGTAGATGCGGAGGACCACACCGGGGAGCTGTTTTTT CASSVDAEDHTGELFF TRBJ2-2 . TRBV9 .
TGTGCCACCAGCGCCTTCCGGGCTGATACGCAGTATTTT CATSAFRADTQYF TRBJ2-3 . TRBV15 .
TGTGCCAGCAGCTTGTCGTCCTACGAGCAGTACTTC CASSLSSYEQYF TRBJ2-7 . TRBV25-1 many
TGTGCCAGCAGTGAAGCTACCCACGAGCAGTACTTC CASSEATHEQYF TRBJ2-7 . TRBV2 .
TGTGCCAGCAGTGAGTTTCGGGGGGAGACCCAGTACTTC CASSEFRGETQYF TRBJ2-5 . TRBV6-1 once
TGTGCCAGCAGCTTAAATGGGGGGTTTAACAATGAGCAGTTCTTC CASSLNGGFNNEQFF TRBJ2-1 . TRBV7-3 .
TGTGCCAGCAGCGAATCCGGGACTCTCTACGAGCAGTACTTC CASSESGTLYEQYF TRBJ2-7 . TRBV4-2 .
TGTGCCAGCAGCTCGGGACAGGGCTTCACTGAAGCTTTCTTT CASSSGQGFTEAFF TRBJ1-1 TRBD1 TRBV11-2 .
TGTGCCAGTAGTCTGACAGGGGGCGCGGAGGGCTACACCTTC CASSLTGGAEGYTF TRBJ1-2 TRBD1 TRBV19 .
TGTGCCAGCAGTTACACGGGGGGCGGTGGCTACACCTTC CASSYTGGGGYTF TRBJ1-2 . TRBV6-5 .
TGTGCCAGTAGTATAGATTGGCAGGGGGGCTATGGCTACACCTTC CASSIDWQGGYGYTF TRBJ1-2 TRBD1 TRBV19 .
TGTGCCAGCAGCCCAGACTACGATCCCGATACGCAGTATTTT CASSPDYDPDTQYF TRBJ2-3 . TRBV6-5 .
TGTGCCAGCAGTCTTGGGACGGTTAGGGGAACCCAGTACTTC CASSLGTVRGTQYF TRBJ2-5 . TRBV2 .
TGTGCCAGCAGCTTAAATCAGGGTGTGGGCACTGAAGCTTTCTTT CASSLNQGVGTEAFF TRBJ1-1 . TRBV7-9 .
TGTGCCAGCAGCCAACAAACAGGGTATGGGCAGCCCCAGCATTTT CASSQQTGYGQPQHF TRBJ1-5 . TRBV7-6 .
TGTGCCGGAAGTCAGACATTGTCTGGCGAGCAGTACTTC CAGSQTLSGEQYF TRBJ2-7 . TRBV6-1 .
TGTGCCAGCAGCTTCTCGGAAGAGACCCAGTACTTC CASSFSEETQYF TRBJ2-5 . TRBV7-9 .
TGTGCAAGCCCCATGGGAGGCTACACCTTC CASPMGGYTF TRBJ1-2 . TRBV12-2 .
TGTGCCAGCAGCAGTAGGGTTGAATATGAAAAACTGTTTTTT CASSSRVEYEKLFF TRBJ1-4 . TRBV7-9 .
TGTGCCAGCAGCCAAGCGTGGACAGGGGGGACCTACGAGCAGTACTTC CASSQAWTGGTYEQYF TRBJ2-7 TRBD1 TRBV4-2 .
TGTGCCAGCAGTTTCCGGGGGGACATATCTTATTCACCCCTCCACTTT CASSFRGDISYSPLHF TRBJ1-6 . TRBV27 .
TGCGCCAGCAGCCAAGAGGGACAGAAGAATGAAAAACTGTTTTTT CASSQEGQKNEKLFF TRBJ1-4 TRBD1 TRBV11-2 .
TGTGCCAGCAGCGTAAGCGGGGAGAACACCGGGGAGCTGTTTTTT CASSVSGENTGELFF TRBJ2-2 TRBD2 TRBV9 once
TGTGCCAGCAGTGAGGACACTGAAGCTTTCTTT CASSEDTEAFF TRBJ1-1 . TRBV6-1 .